This TCR beta chain was captured by sequencing in a study of cytomegalovirus exposure and HLA in healthy donors. In regard to this clone: Its specificity is not known.

Primers included in the PCR were 60 Vbeta and 13 Jbeta primers. Assay: immunoSEQ multiplex PCR; the TCRdb copy retains only in-frame clones and omits some. The repertoire has 100,000 to 150,000 clones, under 85% of them found once; the top ten carry roughly 9%. Whole-study results and caveats: It was reported in a later analysis that an Asian-associated ancestry cluster showed fewer N-insertions than the 666-donor mean. Specific recognition of CMV antigens was confirmed in vitro for a few chains (all CMV-associated). The authors listed 150 to 200 TCR beta chains as cytomegalovirus-associated. TCR association rates varied by HLA locus in a later analysis, with DRB1 highest and HLA-C lowest.

The TCR originated in a woman in her forties or fifties in good health and CMV-seropositive. The sample consisted of PBMCs.

The CDR3, as DNA: TGTGCCAGCAGGAGAGGGGGAACTAGCGGGAACACAGATACGCAGTATTTT. This encodes CASRRGGTSGNTDTQYF. The chain recombines TRBV7-2 with TRBJ2-3; 10 nucleotides line up with TRBD2. Per the germline V gene, CDR1 is SGHTA and CDR2 is FQGNSA. The CDR3 contains 17 residues. After removal of 6 bases from V and 2 bases from J, the junction contained 11 bases not matched to a gene.